The sequence of this TCR beta chain was determined in a study of Tregs in tolerant kidney transplant recipients. Study background: Recipients received nonmyeloablative bone marrow transplants from related graft donors, with transient mixed chimerism. Study observations and caveats: The most relevant donor-specific Treg TCRbeta repertoire apparently came from expansion with activated donor B cells.

The CDR3 loop spans 15 amino acids. CDR1 is SGHTA, CDR2 FQGNSA, per germline. Trimming removed 1 base at V and 4 bases at J, with 12 bases between. Generated by immunoSEQ multiplex PCR, the TCRdb table keeps only in-frame clones and is missing some. The table counts thousands of clones; 4.5% to 6% lies in the top ten. Judged by frequency, this clone is large. No antigen is known for it. The CDR3 is cut off 3 residues early in the read; its end comes from the germline J gene. Recipient PBMCs carried a CFSE label and met irradiated graft donor PBMCs for approximately six days before FACS sorting. The TCR comes from a human patient who received a combined kidney and bone marrow transplant. The source material was CD8+ T cells from blood cultured with allogeneic cells, sampled before the transplant. The chain has TRBV7-2 and TRBJ2-3; no firm D call. CDR3 sequence: CASSLGAHHADTQYF. The part of the CDR3 DNA that was read is TGTGCCAGCAGCTTAGGGGCCCACCATGCAGATACG.